This TCR beta chain emerged from a study of OX40 agonist ivuxolimab in advanced cancers. Whole-study context: Patients were given ivuxolimab, an antibody that agonizes OX40 (CD134). Study results and caveats: Low normalized T-cell clonal expansion also characterized some of the nonresponders.

V lost 5 bases, J lost 4 bases, and 8 bases stayed unmatched. CDR3 length equals 15 residues. The V gene's germline CDR1 is MNHEY and CDR2 SMNVEV (reference sequence). Only in-frame clones appear in the TCRdb table, and some are missing; sequencing was by immunoSEQ multiplex PCR. Of over 70,000 clones listed, around 90% are singletons. Points on this clone: Antigen: not known.

Sequencing used CD4+ or CD8+ T cells sorted from blood, obtained in a trial of the OX40 agonist ivuxolimab. The chain employs TRBV27 and TRBJ2-7; 10 bases line up with TRBD1. This receptor was identified in an adult with an advanced solid tumor such as melanoma, head and neck, liver or kidney cancer. This chain's CDR3 is CASSTLTGGSYEQYF. In DNA, the CDR3 is TGTGCCAGCAGTACCCTGACAGGGGGCTCGTACGAGCAGTACTTC.